The 4 T cell receptor beta chains listed next were all sequenced from one sample in a study of T cells in Graves' hyperthyroidism and ophthalmopathy. TCR beta CDR3 sequences were amplified from RNA transcripts. Researchers ran a first-round RT-PCR on the TCR CDR3 using the HTBI primer set. TCRdb redid the calling of the multiplex PCR reads with MiXCR, one entry per CDR3 protein. The top ten clones hold around 70% of a sample with roughly 400,000 distinct CDR3 sequences, more than 20% of them seen once. Sequenced material: blood. All receptors come from a man aged 45-65 years with Graves' hyperthyroidism.

In this sample, this clonotype turned up many times. The rearrangement links TRBV7-2 to TRBJ2-3; possibly TRBD2 for D (5 bases). V lost 4 bases and J 0 bases, leaving 11 bases between the germline ends. The CDR3 contains 15 residues. Per the germline V gene, CDR1 is SGHTA and CDR2 is FQGNSA. The CDR3: CASSSQRSSTDTQYF. The CDR3 DNA reads as TGTGCCAGCAGCTCCCAGCGGTCTAGCACAGATACGCAGTATTTT. The variable domain in full, with the rest retrieved from reference TRBV7-2 and TRBJ2-3, is GAGVSQSPSNKVTEKGKDVELRCDPISGHTALYWYRQSLGQGLEFLIYFQGNSAPDKSGLPSDRFSAERTGGSVSTLTIQRTQQEDSAVYLCASSSQRSSTDTQYFGPGTRLTVL.

CDR3 sequence reads: CASSQDRLGNQPQHF. CDR3 DNA sequence: TGTGCCAGCAGCCAAGATAGGCTGGGCAATCAGCCCCAGCATTTT. The V and J genes are TRBV3-1 and TRBJ1-5; unclear D gene. V was shortened by 0 bases and J by 2 bases, with 8 bases between the two germline ends. Looked up from germline, CDR1 is LGHDT and CDR2 is YNNKEL (reference sequence). The CDR3 sequence is 15 residues long.

V and J are TRBV12-5 and TRBJ2-1; 9 bases align to TRBD2. J was trimmed by 4 bases and V by 2 bases; bases with no gene match: 12. The germline V gene encodes CDR1 LGHNT and CDR2 FRNRAP. CDR3 length: 18 amino acids. CDR3 amino acids: CASGLPKTIAGEYNEQFF. The CDR3 DNA sequence: TGTGCTAGTGGTTTGCCCAAGACTATAGCGGGGGAGTACAATGAGCAGTTCTTC.

This clonotype was seen ten or more times. The chain employs TRBV11-2 and TRBJ2-7; D unclear. Germline CDR1 is SGHAT and CDR2 is FQNNGV. There are 14 residues in the CDR3. Trimming left V 2 bases short and J 3 bases short, with 11 bases between. CDR3 nucleotide sequence: TGTGCCAGCAGCTTAAGCCGGTCAGGCTACGAGCAGTACTTC. Amino acids: CASSLSRSGYEQYF.